This T cell receptor (beta chain) was captured by sequencing in a study of neurological immune-mediated disorders. TCRdb itself ran the 5' RACE reads through MiXCR, one entry per CDR3 protein. The repertoire includes tens of thousands of distinct CDR3 sequences, 2% to 2.5% of them detected once, and around 2.8% sits in the top ten. CDR3 length equals 13 residues. Trimming removed 1 base at V and 9 bases at J, with 11 bases between. The germline CDR1 and CDR2 sequences are LGHDT and YNNKEL (reference sequence). The sequence was obtained from a man aged 45-60 years with multiple sclerosis. Sequencing input: PBMCs. The V gene is TRBV3-1, the J gene TRBJ2-3; unclear D gene. The CDR3 region is CASSQGAYSTQYF. The CDR3 coding sequence is TGTGCCAGCAGCCAAGGGGCCTATTCAACGCAGTATTTT.